The 11 T cell receptor beta chains listed next were all sequenced from one sample in a study of PD-L1 blockade in urothelial cancer. The protocol was immunoSEQ multiplex PCR, while the TCRdb copy is restricted to in-frame clones and leaves out a portion. This sample has some 100,000 clones; roughly nine tenths occur once, and the top ten carry around 0.92%. The sequenced sample was PBMCs, obtained around atezolizumab (anti-PD-L1) treatment. All receptors derive from a woman aged 80 or over with urothelial cancer.

The V call is TRBV9, the J call TRBJ2-2; 10 nucleotides match TRBD2. The junction had 12 bases not matched to a gene; V was cut back by 4 bases and J by 6 bases. The CDR3 totals 17 residues. Germline V gene sequence: CDR1 SGDLS, CDR2 YYNGEE. Here the CDR3 reads CASSPHHLAGAAGELFF. The CDR3 DNA reads TGTGCCAGCAGCCCCCACCACCTAGCGGGAGCCGCCGGGGAGCTGTTTTTT.

V gene TRBV6-1 combines with J gene TRBJ1-4; D possibly corresponds to TRBD1 (5 bases). This CDR3 is 14 amino acids long. V was cut by 7 bases and J by 8 bases, with 17 bases left in between. Germline assignment: CDR1 MNHNS and CDR2 SASEGT. DNA for the CDR3: TGTGCCAGCAAACACCAGGGACGGGAGGAAAAACTGTTTTTT. It encodes CASKHQGREEKLFF.

The rearrangement uses TRBV5-1 and TRBJ2-1, with 12 bases matching TRBD2. V gave up 7 bases and J gave up 0 bases; unmatched junction bases: 5. Germline CDR1 and CDR2: SGHRS and YFSETQ. The CDR3 runs to 16 residues. In nucleotides, the CDR3 is TGCGCCAGCTCCGGACTAGCGGGACGCTCCTACAATGAGCAGTTCTTC. Translating it yields CASSGLAGRSYNEQFF.

The genes are TRBV6-1 and TRBJ2-6; a weak D match, TRBD1 (5 bases). Germline CDR1 reads MNHNS; CDR2 reads SASEGT. The length of the CDR3 is 19 residues. The V and J ends lost 1 base and 0 bases respectively, with 16 bases between them. The CDR3 DNA reads as TGTGCCAGCAGTGAAGATGCGAGACAGCGAGTCTCTGGGGCCAACGTCCTGACTTTC. Translating gives CASSEDARQRVSGANVLTF.

The chain uses TRBV15 and TRBJ2-5; a possible D gene is TRBD2 (5 bases). The ends were cut back, 1 base at V and 3 bases at J, with 6 bases in the middle. This CDR3 comprises 13 residues. CDR1 is LNHNV and CDR2 is YYDKDF in the germline V gene (reference sequence). The CDR3 sequence: CATSRGREETQYF. CDR3 nucleotide sequence: TGTGCCACCAGCAGAGGGCGGGAAGAGACCCAGTACTTC.

The gene calls are TRBV5-1 and TRBJ2-2, with 11 bases matching TRBD1. The CDR3 runs to 16 residues. The ends lost 6 bases at V and 7 bases at J; junction bases unmatched: 11. Germline V gives CDR1 SGHRS, CDR2 YFSETQ. DNA of the CDR3: TGCGCCAGCAACAATGATGGGACAGGGGGTCTCGGGGAGCTGTTTTTT. Translated, it gives CASNNDGTGGLGELFF.

The chain couples TRBV27 to TRBJ2-1, with D perhaps matching TRBD1 (6 bases). In germline, CDR1 is MNHEY, CDR2 SMNVEV (reference sequence). V was shortened by 7 bases and J by 3 bases, with 16 bases between the two germline ends. CDR3 size: 15 residues. This chain's CDR3 is CASIPKTGGYNEQFF. The CDR3 coding sequence is TGTGCCAGCATCCCCAAGACAGGAGGCTACAATGAGCAGTTCTTC.

The chain links TRBV4-2 to TRBJ2-1, with D perhaps matching TRBD1 (5 bases). Germline V gene lookup returns CDR1 LGHNA and CDR2 YNFKEQ. This CDR3 region has 14 residues. Trimming pared 1 base from V and 9 bases from J, leaving 13 bases between. CDR3 sequence: CASSQGIGVIEQFF. CDR3 coding DNA: TGTGCCAGCAGCCAAGGAATAGGGGTTATTGAGCAGTTCTTC.

This clone was detected only a few times. The chain carries TRBV5-5 and TRBJ1-1; TRBD1 might be the D (6 bases). The ends were cut back, 2 bases at V and 1 base at J, with 12 bases in the middle. The CDR3 length is 15 residues. CDR1 is SGHKS, CDR2 YYEKEE, per germline (reference sequence). For the CDR3, the DNA is TGTGCCAGCAGCTTCTCAGGGGTCTCGAACACTGAAGCTTTCTTT. As protein: CASSFSGVSNTEAFF.

The chain has TRBV28 and TRBJ1-4; a weak D match, TRBD1 (5 bases). The CDR3 has 14 residues. Germline CDR1 MDHEN, CDR2 SYDVKM. With 3 bases removed from V and 2 bases from J, the gap between germline ends came to 7 bases. The CDR3 coding sequence is TGTGCCAGCAGTTTGGGGGGGACTAATGAAAAACTGTTTTTT. Its translation is CASSLGGTNEKLFF. The full variable domain, rest sourced from reference TRBV28 and TRBJ1-4, is DVKVTQSSRYLVKRTGEKVFLECVQDMDHENMFWYRQDPGLGLRLIYFSYDVKMKEKGDIPEGYSVSREKKERFSLILESASTNQTSMYLCASSLGGTNEKLFFGSGTQLSVL.

A few counts support this clone. The chain uses TRBV20-1 and TRBJ1-1, with D unclear. The V end was cut by 7 bases, the J end by 0 bases, with 6 bases between. Germline V gives CDR1 DFQATT, CDR2 SNEGSKA (reference sequence). The CDR3 sequence is 11 residues long. The CDR3 is CSVTLNTEAFF. The DNA of the CDR3 is TGCAGTGTCACACTGAACACTGAAGCTTTCTTT.